This T cell receptor beta chain was retrieved from a study of identical twins. The table lists this clonotype with a few counts. TCRdb fed the 5' RACE reads into MiXCR, producing one record per CDR3 protein. The data hold under 450,000 distinct CDR3 sequences, with around 20% observed a single time. V lost 5 bases and J 7 bases, leaving 15 bases between the germline ends. CDR3 length: 13 residues. Germline CDR1 and CDR2: MNHEY and SMNVEV (reference sequence). Sequenced input: naive T cells sorted from blood. The TCR sequence derives from a man between 45 and 60 years old in good health. V usage is TRBV27 and J usage is TRBJ2-7, with no clear D. In DNA form, the CDR3 reads TGTGCCAGCAGTCTGGACGTGGTTAGTGAGCAGTACTTC. Protein product: CASSLDVVSEQYF.